This TCR beta chain was sequenced in a study of blood T cell repertoires in COVID-19. The overall study: Acute-phase and convalescent COVID-19 samples originated in the United States, Italy and Spain.

CDR1 MDHEN and CDR2 SYDVKM come from the germline V gene. The ends lost 4 bases at V and 4 bases at J; junction bases unmatched: 3. The CDR3 sequence is 13 residues long. Study processing details: Reference gene primer amplification gave nucleated cell count estimates. Generated by immunoSEQ multiplex PCR, the TCRdb table keeps only in-frame clones and is missing some. Clone size and the V and J calls come from that table; the DNA yielded D and trimming. The table shows approximately 300,000 clones, with roughly 90% occurring only once. This chain connects TRBV28 to TRBJ1-2, with 7 bases lining up with TRBD1. This TCR derives from a woman between 50 and 59 years old with active or convalescent COVID-19. What was sequenced was peripheral blood. CDR3: CASSSTGLYGYTF. The CDR3 DNA is TGTGCCAGCAGTTCGACAGGGCTCTATGGCTACACCTTC.